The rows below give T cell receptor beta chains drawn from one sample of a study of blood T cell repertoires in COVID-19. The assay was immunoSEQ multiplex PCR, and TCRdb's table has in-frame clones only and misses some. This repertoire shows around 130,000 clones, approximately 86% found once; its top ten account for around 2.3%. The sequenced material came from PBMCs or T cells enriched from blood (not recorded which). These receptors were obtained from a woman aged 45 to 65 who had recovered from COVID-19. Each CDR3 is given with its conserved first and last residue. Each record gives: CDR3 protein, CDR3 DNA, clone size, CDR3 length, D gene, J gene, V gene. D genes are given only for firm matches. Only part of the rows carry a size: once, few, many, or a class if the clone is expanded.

CASSPPIGGDEQFF,TGTGCCAGCTCACCACCGATCGGGGGGGATGAGCAGTTCTTC,.,14,TRBD2,TRBJ2-1,TRBV18
CASSGADRVYNEQFF,TGCGCCAGCAGCGGGGCGGACAGGGTATACAATGAGCAGTTCTTC,.,15,TRBD1,TRBJ2-1,TRBV5-1
CASSLSNGGMSTEAFF,TGTGCCAGCAGTTTATCTAATGGGGGGATGAGCACTGAAGCTTTCTTT,once,16,.,TRBJ1-1,TRBV27
CASSQDTDGTGGTYEQYF,TGTGCCAGCAGCCAAGACACGGACGGGACAGGGGGAACCTACGAGCAGTACTTC,.,18,TRBD1,TRBJ2-7,TRBV3-1/TRBV3-2
CASSRNRWGADTQYF,TGTGCCAGCAGTCGTAACCGGTGGGGGGCAGATACGCAGTATTTT,.,15,.,TRBJ2-3,TRBV5-6
CASSKGTSGGPQETQYF,TGTGCCAGTAGTAAAGGGACTAGCGGAGGACCCCAAGAGACCCAGTACTTC,.,17,TRBD2,TRBJ2-5,TRBV19
CASSFIETGKGTQYF,TGTGCCAGCAGCTTTATAGAGACAGGGAAGGGGACCCAGTACTTC,once,15,TRBD1,TRBJ2-5,TRBV5-4
CASSSGTGVGETQYF,TGTGCCAGCAGTTCCGGGACAGGGGTCGGGGAGACCCAGTACTTC,.,15,TRBD1,TRBJ2-5,TRBV6-5
CASSLGHPSSYEQYF,TGTGCCAGCAGCTTAGGACACCCGAGCTCCTACGAGCAGTACTTC,.,15,.,TRBJ2-7,TRBV7-3
CASSLRGDRDNYGYTF,TGTGCCAGCTCACTGCGGGGGGACAGGGATAACTATGGCTACACCTTC,.,16,TRBD1,TRBJ1-2,TRBV18
CASSPTGSGQFF,TGCGCCAGCAGCCCTACAGGGTCGGGGCAGTTCTTC,.,12,.,TRBJ2-1,TRBV4-1
CASSLAGQGNYGYTF,TGTGCCAGCAGCTTGGCGGGACAGGGGAACTATGGCTACACCTTC,.,15,TRBD1,TRBJ1-2,TRBV5-5
CAVGTANSPLHF,TGTGCCGTTGGGACAGCTAATTCACCCCTCCACTTT,.,12,TRBD1,TRBJ1-6,TRBV5-6
CASSFGQGSGAFF,TGTGCCAGCAGCTTCGGACAGGGGTCTGGGGCTTTCTTT,.,13,TRBD1,TRBJ1-1,TRBV7-2
CASSALNRDWNNSPLHF,TGTGCCAGCAGTGCCTTAAACAGGGATTGGAATAATTCACCCCTCCACTTT,.,17,.,TRBJ1-6,TRBV25-1
CASSLGLAREAFF,TGCGCCAGCAGCTTGGGTTTGGCCAGGGAAGCTTTCTTT,once,13,.,TRBJ1-1,TRBV5-1
CASSSGGDYNEQFF,TGTGCCAGCAGTAGCGGGGGAGACTACAATGAGCAGTTCTTC,few,14,TRBD2,TRBJ2-1,TRBV19
CASSLVVGLWETQYF,TGTGCCAGCAGCTTAGTGGTGGGCCTTTGGGAGACCCAGTACTTC,.,15,.,TRBJ2-5,TRBV7-9
CASSLKDRGVYGYTF,TGTGCCAGCAGTTTAAAGGACAGGGGTGTCTATGGCTACACCTTC,.,15,TRBD1,TRBJ1-2,TRBV27
CASSLGPGNRYEQYF,TGTGCCAGCAGCTTAGGGCCAGGGAACCGCTACGAGCAGTACTTC,.,15,.,TRBJ2-7,TRBV11-2
CASSYTGPTEAFF,TGCGCCAGCAGCTACACAGGGCCCACTGAAGCTTTCTTT,.,13,.,TRBJ1-1,TRBV4-1
CASSFDRYGQGGETQYF,TGCGCCAGCAGCTTTGATCGTTACGGACAGGGCGGAGAGACCCAGTACTTC,.,17,TRBD1,TRBJ2-5,TRBV5-1
CATSDFTGGLDTQYF,TGTGCCACCAGTGATTTTACAGGGGGATTAGATACGCAGTATTTT,.,15,TRBD1,TRBJ2-3,TRBV24-1
CASSSQSYGNQPQHF,TGTGCCAGCAGCTCACAGTCCTATGGCAATCAGCCCCAGCATTTT,.,15,.,TRBJ1-5,TRBV6-5
CASSFQAGGPSREQYF,TGTGCCAGCAGCTTCCAAGCGGGGGGGCCCTCCAGAGAGCAGTACTTC,.,16,TRBD2,TRBJ2-7,TRBV7-2
CAWSVHSGQANQPQHF,TGTGCCTGGAGTGTACACAGCGGACAGGCGAATCAGCCCCAGCATTTT,.,16,TRBD1,TRBJ1-5,TRBV30
CASSVGAKNQETQYF,TGTGCCAGCAGCGTAGGGGCGAAGAACCAAGAGACCCAGTACTTC,.,15,.,TRBJ2-5,TRBV9
CASSRQMNTEAFF,TGTGCCAGCAGTCGACAGATGAACACTGAAGCTTTCTTT,.,13,.,TRBJ1-1,TRBV6-5
CASSTGLAAGTGELFF,TGTGCCAGTAGTACCGGACTAGCGGCGGGGACCGGGGAGCTGTTTTTT,few,16,TRBD2,TRBJ2-2,TRBV19
CASSFYPEGQGWEQYF,TGTGCCAGCAGTTTTTACCCAGAGGGACAGGGATGGGAGCAGTACTTC,.,16,TRBD1,TRBJ2-7,TRBV27
CASSLGQGPSGYTF,TGTGCCAGCAGCTTGGGGCAGGGGCCATCTGGCTACACCTTC,.,14,.,TRBJ1-2,TRBV5-5
CASSPLPTGTDTQYF,TGCGCCAGCAGCCCCCTCCCGACGGGGACAGATACGCAGTATTTT,.,15,.,TRBJ2-3,TRBV4-1
CASSQGRSSGGLQETQYF,TGTGCCAGCAGCCAAGGAAGATCTAGCGGGGGCCTACAAGAGACCCAGTACTTC,.,18,TRBD2,TRBJ2-5,TRBV3-1/TRBV3-2
CASSFPTSGGGYEQYF,TGTGCCAGCAGTTTCCCCACTAGCGGGGGAGGCTACGAGCAGTACTTC,.,16,TRBD2,TRBJ2-7,TRBV6-2/TRBV6-3
CASSNWPPGIRAGELFF,TGTGCCAGCAGCAACTGGCCCCCTGGCATCCGAGCGGGGGAGCTGTTTTTT,.,17,.,TRBJ2-2,TRBV21-1
CASSLGGHTEAFF,TGTGCCAGCAGCTTAGGGGGCCACACTGAAGCTTTCTTT,medium-sized,13,.,TRBJ1-1,TRBV7-9
CASSLGQGYTEAFF,TGTGCCAGTAGTCTAGGACAGGGGTACACTGAAGCTTTCTTT,.,14,TRBD1,TRBJ1-1,TRBV19
CASSYSGTGSYEQYF,TGTGCCAGCAGTTATTCCGGGACAGGGTCCTACGAGCAGTACTTC,.,15,TRBD1,TRBJ2-7,TRBV6-5
CASSVLKEQASTDTQYF,TGTGCCAGCAGTGTATTAAAGGAACAGGCGAGCACAGATACGCAGTATTTT,.,17,.,TRBJ2-3,TRBV6-1
CASSGQGANNEQFF,TGTGCCAGCAGCGGACAGGGGGCCAACAATGAGCAGTTCTTC,.,14,TRBD1,TRBJ2-1,TRBV14
CASSVGTANTGELFF,TGCGCCAGCAGTGTTGGGACAGCGAACACCGGGGAGCTGTTTTTT,.,15,TRBD1,TRBJ2-2,TRBV10-1
CAWSPGGAVSIYGYTF,TGTGCCTGGAGCCCGGGAGGGGCCGTATCAATCTATGGCTACACCTTC,.,16,.,TRBJ1-2,TRBV30
CASSVRQGTTEAFF,TGTGCCAGCAGTGTCCGGCAGGGGACCACTGAAGCTTTCTTT,once,14,.,TRBJ1-1,TRBV2
CASIGQGAREQYF,TGTGCCAGCATTGGGCAGGGGGCAAGGGAGCAGTACTTC,.,13,TRBD1,TRBJ2-7,TRBV6-7
CASGQYEQYF,TGTGCCAGCGGACAGTACGAGCAGTACTTC,.,10,.,TRBJ2-7,TRBV6-5
CASSPRLAGGTGELFF,TGTGCCAGTAGTCCCCGACTAGCGGGGGGAACCGGGGAGCTGTTTTTT,.,16,TRBD2,TRBJ2-2,TRBV19
CASSYRVGGASSPLHF,TGTGCCAGCAGTTACCGGGTGGGTGGGGCTAGTTCACCCCTCCACTTT,.,16,.,TRBJ1-6,TRBV6-5
CASQTGRNEKLFF,TGTGCCAGTCAGACAGGGAGGAATGAAAAACTGTTTTTT,.,13,TRBD1,TRBJ1-4,TRBV18
CSVELTQGAGYGYTF,TGCAGCGTTGAACTCACACAGGGGGCTGGCTATGGCTACACCTTC,.,15,TRBD1,TRBJ1-2,TRBV29-1
CASSKQGGTEAFF,TGTGCCAGCAGCAAACAGGGTGGGACTGAAGCTTTCTTT,.,13,.,TRBJ1-1,TRBV9
CASSMDRGDYGYTF,TGTGCCAGCAGTATGGACAGGGGGGACTATGGCTACACCTTC,few,14,TRBD1,TRBJ1-2,TRBV6-2/TRBV6-3
CASSYGQGVTYGYTF,TGTGCCAGCAGTTACGGGCAGGGGGTAACGTATGGCTACACCTTC,.,15,TRBD1,TRBJ1-2,TRBV6-5
CAWGQETGTYEQYF,TGTGCCTGGGGACAAGAGACAGGGACCTACGAGCAGTACTTC,.,14,TRBD1,TRBJ2-7,TRBV30
CASSRLAGGPDTQYF,TGTGCCAGCAGCCGACTAGCGGGGGGGCCAGATACGCAGTATTTT,.,15,TRBD2,TRBJ2-3,TRBV11-3
CAIKPQGNTGELFF,TGTGCCATCAAGCCTCAGGGGAACACCGGGGAGCTGTTTTTT,.,14,.,TRBJ2-2,TRBV10-3
CASSPRAGVYEQYF,TGTGCCAGCAGTCCAAGGGCGGGGGTCTACGAGCAGTACTTC,once,14,TRBD2,TRBJ2-7,TRBV27
CASSLVVRGNEKLFF,TGTGCCAGCAGCTTGGTTGTCAGGGGTAATGAAAAACTGTTTTTT,few,15,.,TRBJ1-4,TRBV5-8